One sample yielded the 21 T cell receptor beta chains listed below, sequenced in a study of blood T cell repertoires in COVID-19. Only in-frame clones appear in the TCRdb table, and some are missing; sequencing was by immunoSEQ multiplex PCR. The sample has some 150,000 clones, 84% seen once. Source material: peripheral blood. The origin of the receptors is a human donor in a cohort sampled during active COVID-19.

This chain joins TRBV3-1 (or the pseudogene TRBV3-2) and TRBJ2-3, with 12 bases that match TRBD2. The germline gives CDR1 LGHDT, CDR2 YNNKEL (reference sequence). This CDR3 is built from 17 residues. V lost 2 bases to trimming and J lost 5 bases; unmatched junction nucleotides: 8. The CDR3 coding sequence is TGTGCCAGCAGCCAACAAACTAGCGGGGGGCCGCAAGATACGCAGTATTTT. It encodes CASSQQTSGGPQDTQYF.

The V gene is TRBV6-5, the J gene TRBJ1-2; D remains unclear. The CDR3 runs to 15 residues. Trimming removed 8 bases from V and 6 bases from J, with 22 bases in between. Germline-derived CDR1 and CDR2 are MNHEY and SVGAGI. The CDR3 here is CASGRVVGPWDGYTF. The CDR3 DNA is TGTGCCAGCGGGAGGGTCGTCGGCCCCTGGGATGGCTACACCTTC.

CDR3 region: CASRTGGRTEAFF. The CDR3 bases are TGCGCCAGCAGGACAGGGGGGAGGACTGAAGCTTTCTTT. The rearrangement links TRBV5-1 to TRBJ1-1; TRBD1 matches 9 bases. The CDR3 sequence is 13 residues long. After removal of 5 bases from V and 5 bases from J, the junction contained 4 bases not matched to a gene. Per germline, CDR1 SGHRS and CDR2 YFSETQ. Variable domain in full (rest from reference TRBV5-1 and TRBJ1-1): KAGVTQTPRYLIKTRGQQVTLSCSPISGHRSVSWYQQTPGQGLQFLFEYFSETQRNKGNFPGRFSGRQFSNSRSEMNVSTLELGDSALYLCASRTGGRTEAFFGQGTRLTVV.

The chain has TRBV28 and TRBJ1-2, with 8 bases that match TRBD1. The germline CDR1 and CDR2 sequences are MDHEN and SYDVKM. This CDR3 is 17 amino acids long. Trimming removed 7 bases from V and 0 bases from J; junction bases left unmatched: 13. CDR3 nucleotide sequence: TGTGCCAGCATCCCAGCGGGACAGGAGGGTTCTAACTATGGCTACACCTTC. The encoded protein is CASIPAGQEGSNYGYTF.

The chain joins TRBV6-5 to TRBJ2-7; a possible D gene is TRBD1 (6 bases). The V gene's germline CDR1 is MNHEY and CDR2 SVGAGI. This CDR3 has 14 residues. V was trimmed by 2 bases and J by 6 bases, leaving 14 bases between them. The CDR3: CASSYRTGLSEQYF. DNA for the CDR3: TGTGCCAGCAGTTACCGAACAGGGCTCTCCGAGCAGTACTTC.

The CDR3 is CASSLDGGSNTGELFF. The CDR3 coding sequence is TGCGCCAGCAGCTTGGATGGGGGGTCGAACACCGGGGAGCTGTTTTTT. This rearrangement joins TRBV5-1 to TRBJ2-2, with D perhaps TRBD2 (6 bases). The CDR3 is 16 residues long. Trimming stripped 0 bases from V and 0 bases from J, with 9 bases between. Germline V CDR1 and CDR2: SGHRS, YFSETQ.

This clone has just a few counts. The chain uses TRBV11-3 and TRBJ2-3; TRBD1 is a possible D gene (5 bases). The CDR3 runs to 15 residues. Germline CDR1 reads SGHNT; CDR2 reads YENEEA. Deletions cut 5 bases from V and 1 base from J, with 13 bases between. The chain's CDR3 is CASSQPQTGTDTQYF. The CDR3 DNA reads TGTGCCAGCAGCCAGCCCCAGACAGGCACAGATACGCAGTATTTT. The whole variable domain, remainder taken from reference TRBV11-3 and TRBJ2-3, is EAGVVQSPRYKIIEKKQPVAFWCNPISGHNTLYWYLQNLGQGPELLIRYENEEAVDDSQLPKDRFSAERLKGVDSTLKIQPAELGDSAVYLCASSQPQTGTDTQYFGPGTRLTVL.

The V and J genes are TRBV12-3 or TRBV12-4 and TRBJ1-5, with D unresolved. Between the trimmed V and J ends, which lost 5 bases and 6 bases, there was a span of 11 bases. The CDR3 totals 13 residues. The DNA for the CDR3 is TGTGCCAGCAGTGCTTCAGCGGGTCAGCCCCAGCATTTT. It is translated as CASSASAGQPQHF.

Comment on this clone: Germline and junction disagree at one end, which may indicate a read error. The chain carries TRBV28 and TRBJ1-6; 10 bases agree with TRBD1. Germline CDR1 MDHEN, CDR2 SYDVKM. This CDR3 spans 14 amino acids. The CDR3 region is CASLDRGYSSPLHF. The DNA for the CDR3 is TGTGCCAGCTTGGACAGGGGGTATAGTTCACCCCTCCACTTT.

V and J are TRBV7-9 and TRBJ2-7, with D hard to call. The germline V gene encodes CDR1 SEHNR and CDR2 FQNEAQ (reference sequence). CDR3 size: 17 residues. With 0 bases removed from V and 0 bases from J, the gap between germline ends came to 15 bases. The CDR3 coding sequence is TGTGCCAGCAGCTTAGCCTTTGGGCGTTCAGGCTCCTACGAGCAGTACTTC. Translated, it gives CASSLAFGRSGSYEQYF.

This clone has a single count. This chain links TRBV18 with TRBJ1-1, with 7 bases matching TRBD1. CDR3 size: 16 residues. Trimming at V came to 6 bases and at J to 1 base, leaving 11 bases not matched to a gene. The germline gives CDR1 KGHSH, CDR2 LQKENI. CDR3 loop: CASSTQGGLGNTEAFF. DNA of the CDR3: TGTGCCAGCTCGACACAAGGGGGCCTAGGGAACACTGAAGCTTTCTTT.

The rearrangement uses TRBV5-1 and TRBJ2-5, with 13 bases aligning to TRBD2. J was trimmed by 5 bases and V by 4 bases; bases with no gene match: 5. This CDR3 is built from 15 residues. Germline assignment: CDR1 SGHRS and CDR2 YFSETQ. DNA of the CDR3: TGCGCCAGCAGCCCCGGACTAGCGGGGGTGGAGACCCAGTACTTC. Its protein is CASSPGLAGVETQYF. The complete variable domain, with remaining parts taken from reference TRBV5-1 and TRBJ2-5, reads KAGVTQTPRYLIKTRGQQVTLSCSPISGHRSVSWYQQTPGQGLQFLFEYFSETQRNKGNFPGRFSGRQFSNSRSEMNVSTLELGDSALYLCASSPGLAGVETQYFGPGTRLLVL.

The V call is TRBV5-4, the J call TRBJ2-1; 12 bases line up with TRBD2. Germline loops: CDR1 SGHNT, CDR2 YYREEE (reference sequence). J lost 8 bases, V lost 8 bases, and 11 bases had no gene match. The CDR3 is 15 residues long. The DNA for the CDR3 is TGTGCCAGTCGCACTAGCGGGGGGAGCTGGGATGAGCAGTTCTTC. Translated: CASRTSGGSWDEQFF.

The gene calls are TRBV11-2 and TRBJ2-3, with 8 positions matching TRBD2. Germline values: CDR1 SGHAT, CDR2 FQNNGV. J lost 5 bases, V lost 0 bases, and 10 bases had no gene match. The CDR3 sequence is 17 residues long. The CDR3 reads CASSLDPRGGTKDTQYF. Here the CDR3 DNA reads TGTGCCAGCAGCTTAGACCCTCGCGGGGGGACTAAAGATACGCAGTATTTT.

The chain employs TRBV27 and TRBJ1-5, with no clear D. This CDR3 comprises 14 residues. Germline CDR1 MNHEY, CDR2 SMNVEV (reference sequence). Trimming cost V 3 bases and J 4 bases, with 10 bases left between them. DNA for the CDR3: TGTGCCAGCAGTTTGTCGGGGTATAATCAGCCCCAGCATTTT. Amino acid sequence: CASSLSGYNQPQHF.

The J gene is TRBJ2-1, the V gene TRBV11-2; D is perhaps TRBD2 (6 bases). The CDR3 is made up of 12 amino acids. V lost 5 bases and J 9 bases, leaving 11 bases between the germline ends. Per germline, CDR1 SGHAT and CDR2 FQNNGV. DNA for the CDR3: TGTGCCAGCAGCCCCGACGGGGGTGAGCAGTTCTTC. As protein: CASSPDGGEQFF.

The chain has TRBV6-5 and TRBJ1-5, with D maybe TRBD1 (6 bases). CDR3 length equals 15 residues. V lost 6 bases, J lost 2 bases, and 14 bases lay in between. Germline V CDR1 and CDR2: MNHEY, SVGAGI. The CDR3 DNA reads TGTGCCAGCAGCGGAGCCCCAGGGGGCAATCAGCCCCAGCATTTT. As protein: CASSGAPGGNQPQHF.

Notes on this clone: The junction and the germline gene differ at one end; a read error may be behind it. V usage is TRBV28 and J usage is TRBJ1-3; D gene unclear. The CDR3 extends over 14 amino acids. From germline, CDR1 is MDHEN and CDR2 SYDVKM. CDR3 nucleotide sequence: TGTGCCAGCACCGGCCGGGGAACTGGAAGCACCATATATTTT. This translates into CASTGRGTGSTIYF.

The chain uses TRBV19 and TRBJ1-5, with 9 nucleotides matching TRBD1. CDR3 length equals 14 residues. In germline, CDR1 is LNHDA, CDR2 SQIVND (reference sequence). The CDR3 spells CATHRDRGNQPQHF. The CDR3 DNA reads as TGTGCTACACACCGGGACAGGGGCAATCAGCCCCAGCATTTT.

V usage is TRBV11-2 and J usage is TRBJ1-4, with 9 bases that match TRBD1. With 7 bases clipped from V and 7 bases from J, the junction kept 19 bases outside the gene matches. This CDR3 has 18 residues. CDR1 and CDR2 from the germline V gene are SGHAT and FQNNGV. The CDR3 sequence: CASTTPETGGGEGEKLFF. CDR3 DNA: TGTGCCAGCACTACCCCCGAGACAGGGGGTGGGGAGGGTGAAAAACTGTTTTTT.

The DNA of the CDR3 is TGTGCCTGGAGTCCCAGGGCCCACGAGCAGTACTTC. Its translation is CAWSPRAHEQYF. The V and J genes are TRBV30 and TRBJ2-7; possible D gene TRBD1, 5 bases. Looked up from germline, CDR1 is GTSNPN and CDR2 is SVGIG (reference sequence). This CDR3 has 12 amino acids. Trimming removed 2 bases from V and 5 bases from J, with 10 bases in between.